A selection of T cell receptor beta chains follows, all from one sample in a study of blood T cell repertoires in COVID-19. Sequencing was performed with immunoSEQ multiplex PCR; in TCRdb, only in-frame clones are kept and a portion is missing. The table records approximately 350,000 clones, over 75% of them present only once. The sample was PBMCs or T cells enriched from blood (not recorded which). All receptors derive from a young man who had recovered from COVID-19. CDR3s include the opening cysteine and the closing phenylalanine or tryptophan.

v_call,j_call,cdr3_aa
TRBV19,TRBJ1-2,CASSHGQGKDGYTF
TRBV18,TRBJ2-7,CASSPPTIYEQYF
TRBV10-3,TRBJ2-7,CAITPRRDPPYEQYF
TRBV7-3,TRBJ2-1,CASSHLPSGRAKEQFF
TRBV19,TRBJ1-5,CASGTLGQGMGQPQHF
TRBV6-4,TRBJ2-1,CASRKDRAPYNEQFF
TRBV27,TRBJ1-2,CASSLSGKGYTF
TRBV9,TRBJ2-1,CASSYQDRASSYNEQFF
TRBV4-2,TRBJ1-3,CASSQDGTGGRGGNTIYF
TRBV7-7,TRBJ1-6,CASSFSRSSPLHF
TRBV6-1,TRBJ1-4,CASSVRTGFQGREKLFF
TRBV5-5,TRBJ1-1,CASSLGLRGDTEAFF
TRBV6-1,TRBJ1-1,CASSDLDRVSTEAFF
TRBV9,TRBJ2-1,CASSAEYNEQFF
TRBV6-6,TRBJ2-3,CASSYFGGDTQYF
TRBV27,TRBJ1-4,CASSLSHQGAKLFF
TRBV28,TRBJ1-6,CASSYLFESPLHF
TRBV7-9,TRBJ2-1,CASSLPRVGQGGHNEQFF
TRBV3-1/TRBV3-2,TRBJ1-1,CASSHDRETEAFF
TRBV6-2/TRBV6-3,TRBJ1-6,CASSYFGTEDSPLHF
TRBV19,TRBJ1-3,CASRSQGSGNTIYF
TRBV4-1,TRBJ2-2,CASSQFPSLVGELFF
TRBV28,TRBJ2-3,CASTTGGGPDTQYF
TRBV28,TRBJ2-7,CASSFQDYEQYF
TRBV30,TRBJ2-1,CAWTGTSGFYNEQFF
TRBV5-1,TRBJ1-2,CASSLPDRNYGYTF
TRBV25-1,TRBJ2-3,CASSEGGGVTDTQYF
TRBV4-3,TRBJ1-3,CASSQGSQGGNTIYF
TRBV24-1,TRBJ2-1,CATSDSTYRSYNEQFF
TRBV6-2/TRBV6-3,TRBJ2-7,CASSRTSIEQYF
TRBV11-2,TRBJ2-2,CASSPRGLAGGEPGELFF
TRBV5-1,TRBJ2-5,CASSSYSSETQYF
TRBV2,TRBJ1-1,CASNIQGRGTEAFF
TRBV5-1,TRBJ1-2,CASSLGQGASNYGYTF
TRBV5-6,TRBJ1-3,CASSPYRRGYLRNTIYF
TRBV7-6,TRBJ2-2,CASSPTNTGELFF
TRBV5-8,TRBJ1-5,CASSHGLTNQPQHF
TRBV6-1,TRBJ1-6,CASSEARGGDSPLHF
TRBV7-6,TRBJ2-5,CASSPGQGPWETQYF
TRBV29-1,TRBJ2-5,CSVVPRGGGETQYF
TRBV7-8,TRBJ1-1,CASSLWGDRVNTEAFF
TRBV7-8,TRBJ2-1,CASSLAGGGSYNEQFF
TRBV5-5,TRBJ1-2,CASSLGQGSGYTF
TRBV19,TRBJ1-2,CASSTQGQRGYTF
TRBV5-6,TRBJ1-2,CASSFGTGIQGYTF
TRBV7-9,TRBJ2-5,CASSLVGLVETQYF
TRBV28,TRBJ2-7,CASTPATGGGTYEQYF
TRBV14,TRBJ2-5,CASSQDSGSEETQYF
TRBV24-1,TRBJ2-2,CATSVDRANTGELFF
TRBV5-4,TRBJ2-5,CASSLAQTEETQYF
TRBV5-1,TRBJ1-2,CASSPLDRGVGGYTF
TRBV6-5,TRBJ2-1,CASSPLRTGVNEQFF
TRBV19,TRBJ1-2,CASSIAGRTYGYTF
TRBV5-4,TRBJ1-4,CASSLVLGANRGKLFF
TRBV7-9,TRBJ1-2,CASSLEQKNYGYTF
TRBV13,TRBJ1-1,CASSWGTGLTNTEAFF